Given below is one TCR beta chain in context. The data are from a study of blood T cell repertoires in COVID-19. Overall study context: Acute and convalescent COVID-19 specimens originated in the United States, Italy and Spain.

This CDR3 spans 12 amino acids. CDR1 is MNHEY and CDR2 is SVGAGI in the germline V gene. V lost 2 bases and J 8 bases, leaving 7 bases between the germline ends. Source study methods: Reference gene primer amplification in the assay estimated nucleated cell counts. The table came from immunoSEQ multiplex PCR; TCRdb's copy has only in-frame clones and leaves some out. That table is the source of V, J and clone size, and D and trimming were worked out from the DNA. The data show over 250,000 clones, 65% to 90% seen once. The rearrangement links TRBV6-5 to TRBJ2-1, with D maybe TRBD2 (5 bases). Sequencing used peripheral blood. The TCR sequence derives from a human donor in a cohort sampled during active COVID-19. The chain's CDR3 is CASSYLGDEQFF. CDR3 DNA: TGTGCCAGCAGTTACCTCGGGGATGAGCAGTTCTTC.